Sequencing of this TCR beta chain was carried out in a study of T cells in localized non-small cell lung cancer (dated by TCRdb to the early 2020s). For the study in its entirety: T cell repertoires of some 240 early-stage NSCLC patients were analyzed, with tumors being compared against uninvolved tumor-adjacent lungs. A mean age of approximately 70 years was recorded for the NSCLC patients, of whom 129 were male and 85 to 110 were female. The cohort consisted of approximately 240 treatment-naive NSCLC patients whose localized lung tumors had been resected. Results the study describes overall, beyond this receptor: Uninvolved tumor-adjacent lung showed the highest T cell clonality, higher than tumor, which suggests more focused antigenic responses in the uninvolved tumor-adjacent lung. Longer overall survival was associated with higher T cell density in blood, whereas shorter survival was associated with higher clonality in adjacent lung. A median of 57 of the top 100 tumor clones were detected in paired uninvolved adjacent lung, and some 28 of these tumor clones were also found among the top 100 clones of the paired uninvolved adjacent lung. Because the study design was exploratory, TCR variables were selected using unadjusted p-values without false-discovery rate correction. Multi-region tumor sequencing was not performed, so intratumor heterogeneity could not be excluded.

TCR beta CDR3 regions were sequenced from DNA using the immunoSEQ Assay. The original pipeline was this. To compute T cell density, TCR beta template counts were normalized to usable DNA, which was estimated by amplifying housekeeping genes. Richness was estimated using the preseqR package, with extrapolation to 400,000 templates for PBMC samples and to 120,000 templates for tissue samples. Clonality was defined as one minus Pielou's evenness. Differential abundance testing on productive amino-acid clonotypes, with a minimum total count of 5 and an alpha of 0.1, was used to identify tissue-enriched TCRs. The Jaccard Index and the Morisita Overlap Index were used to measure how much the repertoires overlapped between compartments. GLIPH grouped TCR beta CDR3s together with public tetramer-defined viral CDR3s, and a viral motif had to include at least three viral sequences and show V-gene enrichment. TCRdb's version of the immuneACCESS table is confined to in-frame rearrangements and falls short of the full clone set. An unresolved V gene accounts for under half of the shortfall where checked; the remainder is of unknown origin. The D gene and trimming were derived from the DNA, and the V and J assignments and clone size from that table. This sample has some 66,000 clones in its table, and almost 85% of those were observed once. Of the sample, approximately 12% is held by the ten largest clones.

To note about this clone: Its antigen is still unknown. Qualities for individual bases were not recorded, and no much larger clone is one base off.

At diagnosis, tumor, uninvolved tumor-adjacent lung and peripheral blood were collected and then preserved as a mix of FFPE and fresh-frozen material. Blood samples were analyzed as peripheral blood mononuclear cells for TCR repertoire profiling. The germline V gene supplies CDR1 MNHNS and CDR2 SASEGT. V is trimmed back by 1 base and J by 1 base, and the junction contains 1 base that no gene match accounts for. The cysteine opens and the phenylalanine closes a CDR3 of 14 amino acids. CDR3 DNA is the only sequence kept; it has 42 bases, read in frame from the first base. The receptor comes from a female donor at least 60 years old with stage I lung adenocarcinoma. The material was peripheral blood, obtained before any cancer treatment. Here the chain combines TRBV6-1 and TRBJ2-7; TRBD2 fits 7 bases in the junction. For the CDR3, the sequence is CASSEGGGSYEQYF. The DNA sequence reads TGTGCCAGCAGTGAAGGGGGGGGATCCTACGAGCAGTACTTC.